This TCR beta chain was observed in a study of blood T cell repertoires in COVID-19. V shed 0 bases and J shed 4 bases, with 7 bases lying between them. CDR1 and CDR2 (germline): SGHNT, YYREEE (reference sequence). The CDR3 consists of 13 residues. Clones were sequenced by immunoSEQ multiplex PCR, and TCRdb holds only the in-frame ones, with some missing. The data contain fewer than 350,000 clones, approximately 87% of them singletons. The receptor was isolated from a woman aged 25 to 39 with COVID-19, enrolled during active disease. Sample: peripheral blood. The chain combines TRBV5-4 with TRBJ1-2, with unresolved D. The CDR3 spells CASSLDSGYGYTF. For the CDR3, the DNA is TGTGCCAGCAGCTTGGACAGCGGCTATGGCTACACCTTC.